This T cell receptor beta chain was recorded in a study of T cells in Graves' hyperthyroidism and ophthalmopathy. This clonotype came up once. Amplification of TCR beta CDR3 regions used RNA as the template. A first-round RT-PCR of the TCR CDR3 used the HTBI primer set. TCRdb re-derived calls from the multiplex PCR reads in MiXCR, one entry per CDR3 protein. The table has 400,000 to 550,000 distinct CDR3 sequences, about 24% seen once; the top ten hold about 11%. The CDR3 is made up of 15 amino acids. The V gene end was trimmed by 5 bases and the J gene end by 1 base; junction bases not matched to a gene: 5. Germline CDR1 reads MNHNS; CDR2 reads SASEGT.

V is TRBV6-1 and J is TRBJ1-5, with TRBD1 identical over 7 bases. The TCR sequence derives from a woman in her twenties or thirties with Graves' ophthalmopathy. Sequencing was performed on blood. CDR3 residues: CASSTDRLSNQPQHF. CDR3 DNA sequence: TGTGCCAGCAGTACGGACAGGCTGAGCAATCAGCCCCAGCATTTT.